This T cell receptor (beta chain) was observed in a study of blood T cell repertoires in COVID-19. Generated by immunoSEQ multiplex PCR, the TCRdb table keeps only in-frame clones and is missing some. The sample includes roughly 75,000 clones, approximately 80% of them seen just once. This clone showed up many times. V lost 2 bases to trimming and J lost 1 base, with 13 bases between them. The CDR3 sequence is 16 residues long. Germline-derived CDR1 and CDR2 are SGHDT and YYEEEE. Recruited during active infection, patients (from Seattle) were subsequently followed longitudinally. Sequences were obtained from peripheral blood. This TCR was sampled from a man aged 50-60 years with COVID-19, enrolled during active disease. The rearrangement uses TRBV5-6 and TRBJ2-1; D possibly corresponds to TRBD1 (7 bases). The CDR3 nucleotides are TGTGCCAGCAGCTTATCACAGGGGAGGTCCTACAATGAGCAGTTCTTC. This gives the protein CASSLSQGRSYNEQFF.